A selection of T cell receptor beta chains follows, all from one sample in a study of Graves' ophthalmopathy and Graves' hyperthyroidism. TCRdb re-called the multiplex PCR reads through MiXCR, storing one row per CDR3 protein. In the table there are about 700,000 distinct CDR3 sequences, over 40% of which are singletons. Sequencing was carried out using peripheral blood. These receptors were collected from an adult man with Graves' ophthalmopathy. Both conserved end residues are trimmed from each CDR3.

V gene: TRBV20-1
J gene: TRBJ2-7
CDR3 protein: SASGPTTYEQY

V gene: TRBV10-3
J gene: TRBJ2-2
CDR3 protein: AISRLAGGPFDINTGELF

V gene: TRBV5-8
J gene: TRBJ2-5
CDR3 protein: ASRQGTEETQY

V gene: TRBV15
J gene: TRBJ1-2
CDR3 protein: ATTYTPGPGVINYGYT

V gene: TRBV20-1
J gene: TRBJ2-3
CDR3 protein: SARVRLAGTIST

V gene: TRBV10-3
J gene: TRBJ2-6
CDR3 protein: AISENRGDSGANVLT

V gene: TRBV29-1
J gene: TRBJ1-2
CDR3 protein: SVEDGIGKGYGYT

V gene: TRBV7-2
J gene: TRBJ2-5
CDR3 protein: ASSLGASSWTQY

V gene: TRBV20-1
J gene: TRBJ1-5
CDR3 protein: SAALDRGEQPQH

V gene: TRBV5-4
J gene: TRBJ1-2
CDR3 protein: ASSLGAAAYGYT

V gene: TRBV20-1
J gene: TRBJ2-5
CDR3 protein: SARDGRVRETQY

V gene: TRBV9
J gene: TRBJ2-6
CDR3 protein: ASSGLETRSGANVLT

V gene: TRBV15
J gene: TRBJ1-5
CDR3 protein: ATSIVPAGSNQPQH

V gene: TRBV11-2
J gene: TRBJ1-2
CDR3 protein: ASRWTGVGGYT

V gene: TRBV7-8
J gene: TRBJ1-5
CDR3 protein: ASSLAGKSSWDQPQH

V gene: TRBV20-1
J gene: TRBJ1-1
CDR3 protein: SARSGTANTEAF

V gene: TRBV6-5
J gene: TRBJ1-5
CDR3 protein: ASSYRAPVRNQPQH

V gene: TRBV10-3
J gene: TRBJ1-6
CDR3 protein: AISRQGEDSPLH

V gene: TRBV6-5
J gene: TRBJ2-5
CDR3 protein: ASKNREETQY

V gene: TRBV6-5
J gene: TRBJ2-7
CDR3 protein: ASSRTGSDEQY

V gene: TRBV5-8
J gene: TRBJ2-6
CDR3 protein: ASSLVAVQTSGANVLT

V gene: TRBV29-1
J gene: TRBJ1-5
CDR3 protein: SVEGGRTGAAQH

V gene: TRBV6-5
J gene: TRBJ1-3
CDR3 protein: ASTTGVGNTIY

V gene: TRBV19
J gene: TRBJ1-3
CDR3 protein: ASMLAGGNTIY

V gene: TRBV25-1
J gene: TRBJ1-2
CDR3 protein: ASSLAGVSGYT

V gene: TRBV7-8
J gene: TRBJ2-5
CDR3 protein: ASSLGRVGQPQY

V gene: TRBV25-1
J gene: TRBJ2-5
CDR3 protein: ASSGGARGGETQY

V gene: TRBV6-1
J gene: TRBJ2-2
CDR3 protein: ASSERADRTGELF

V gene: TRBV29-1
J gene: TRBJ1-3
CDR3 protein: SVSAGQREGNTIY

V gene: TRBV19
J gene: TRBJ1-3
CDR3 protein: ASQQGELNTIY

V gene: TRBV11-1
J gene: TRBJ2-5
CDR3 protein: ASSLAKEGAETQY

V gene: TRBV29-1
J gene: TRBJ1-2
CDR3 protein: SEGYNYGYT

V gene: TRBV11-2
J gene: TRBJ2-5
CDR3 protein: ASSQGIGGTQY

V gene: TRBV5-1
J gene: TRBJ2-7
CDR3 protein: ASSQRGPYEQY

V gene: TRBV2
J gene: TRBJ2-7
CDR3 protein: ASSDRPTTNSYEQY

V gene: TRBV20-1
J gene: TRBJ1-1
CDR3 protein: SARDLRVNTEAF

V gene: TRBV20-1
J gene: TRBJ2-7
CDR3 protein: SASEGSGGIEQY

V gene: TRBV5-1
J gene: TRBJ2-2
CDR3 protein: ASSTGAFGRGELF

V gene: TRBV7-8
J gene: TRBJ2-5
CDR3 protein: ASSSTGPTGETQY

V gene: TRBV4-2
J gene: TRBJ2-7
CDR3 protein: ASSLDLLGSLVPYEQY

V gene: TRBV6-2/TRBV6-3
J gene: TRBJ2-5
CDR3 protein: AGTGGKYQETQY